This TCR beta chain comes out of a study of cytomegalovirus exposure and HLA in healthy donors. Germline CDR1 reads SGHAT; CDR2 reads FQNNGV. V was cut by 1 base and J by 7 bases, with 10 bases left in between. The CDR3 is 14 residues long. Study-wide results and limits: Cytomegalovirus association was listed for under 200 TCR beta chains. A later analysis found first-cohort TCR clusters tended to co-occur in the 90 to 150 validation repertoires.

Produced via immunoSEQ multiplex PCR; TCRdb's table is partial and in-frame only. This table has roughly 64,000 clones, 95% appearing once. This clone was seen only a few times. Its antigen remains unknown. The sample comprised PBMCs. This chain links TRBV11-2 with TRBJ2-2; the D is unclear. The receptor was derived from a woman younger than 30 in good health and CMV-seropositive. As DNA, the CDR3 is TGTGCCAGCAGCTTAGCTCAGACAAGCGGGGAGCTGTTTTTT. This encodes CASSLAQTSGELFF.